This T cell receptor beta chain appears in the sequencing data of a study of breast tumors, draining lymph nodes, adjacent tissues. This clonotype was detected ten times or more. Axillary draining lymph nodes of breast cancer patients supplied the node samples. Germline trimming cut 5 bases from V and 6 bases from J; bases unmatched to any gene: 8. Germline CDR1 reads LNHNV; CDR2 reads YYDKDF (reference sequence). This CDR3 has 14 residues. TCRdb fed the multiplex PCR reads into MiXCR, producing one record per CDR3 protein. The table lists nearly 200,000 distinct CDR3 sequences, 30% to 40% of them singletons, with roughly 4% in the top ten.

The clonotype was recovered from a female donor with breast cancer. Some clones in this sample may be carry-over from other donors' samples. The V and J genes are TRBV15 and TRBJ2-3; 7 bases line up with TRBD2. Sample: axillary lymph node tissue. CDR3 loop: CATSYRPGGDTQYF. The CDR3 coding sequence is TGTGCCACCAGCTACCGGCCCGGGGGGGATACGCAGTATTTT. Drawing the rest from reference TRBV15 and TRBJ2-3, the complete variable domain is DAMVIQNPRYQVTQFGKPVTLSCSQTLNHNVMYWYQQKSSQAPKLLFHYYDKDFNNEADTPDNFQSRRPNTSFCFLDIRSPGLGDTAMYLCATSYRPGGDTQYFGPGTRLTVL.